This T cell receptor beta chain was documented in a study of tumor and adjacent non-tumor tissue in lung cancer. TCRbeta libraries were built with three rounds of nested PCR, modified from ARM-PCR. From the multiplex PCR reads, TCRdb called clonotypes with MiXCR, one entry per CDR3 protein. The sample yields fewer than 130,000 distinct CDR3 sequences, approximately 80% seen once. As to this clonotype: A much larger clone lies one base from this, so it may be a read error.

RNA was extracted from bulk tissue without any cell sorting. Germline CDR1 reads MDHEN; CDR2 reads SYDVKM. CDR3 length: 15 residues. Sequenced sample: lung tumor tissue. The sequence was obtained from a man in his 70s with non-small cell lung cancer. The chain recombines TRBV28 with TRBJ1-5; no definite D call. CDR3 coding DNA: TGTGCCAGCACTAACGGGCAGAATAGCAGTCAGCCCCAGCATTTT. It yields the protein CASTNGQNSSQPQHF.